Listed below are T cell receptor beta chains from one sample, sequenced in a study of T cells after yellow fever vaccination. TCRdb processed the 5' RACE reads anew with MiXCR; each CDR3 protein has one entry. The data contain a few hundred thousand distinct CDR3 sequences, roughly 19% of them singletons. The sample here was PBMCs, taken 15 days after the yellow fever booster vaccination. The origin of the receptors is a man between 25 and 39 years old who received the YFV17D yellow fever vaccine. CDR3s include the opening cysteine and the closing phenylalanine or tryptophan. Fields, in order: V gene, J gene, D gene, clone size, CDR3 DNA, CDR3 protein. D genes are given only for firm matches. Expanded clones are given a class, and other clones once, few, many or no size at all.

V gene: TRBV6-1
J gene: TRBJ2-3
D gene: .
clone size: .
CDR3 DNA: TGTGCCAGCAGTGCTACAGTAGGCAGCACAGATACGCAGTATTTT
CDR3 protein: CASSATVGSTDTQYF

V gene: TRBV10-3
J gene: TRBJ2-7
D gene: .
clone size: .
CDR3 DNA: TGTGCCATCAGTGAGGGTACAGGGACCGAGCAGTACTTC
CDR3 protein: CAISEGTGTEQYF

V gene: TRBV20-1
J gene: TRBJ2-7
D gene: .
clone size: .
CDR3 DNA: TGCAGTGCTAGGACTTATCACGAGCAGTACTTC
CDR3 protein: CSARTYHEQYF

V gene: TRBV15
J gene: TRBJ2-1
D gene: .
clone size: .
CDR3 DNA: TGTGCCACCAGACCCCCAAGCGATCTCTACAATGAGCAGTTCTTC
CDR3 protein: CATRPPSDLYNEQFF

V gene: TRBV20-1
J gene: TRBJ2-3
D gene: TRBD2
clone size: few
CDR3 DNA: TGCAGTGCTAGAAGTTGGCTAGCGGAGGCAACGCAGTATTTT
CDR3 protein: CSARSWLAEATQYF

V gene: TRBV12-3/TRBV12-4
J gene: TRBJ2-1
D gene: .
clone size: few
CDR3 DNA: TGTGCCAGCAGTTTAGCGGGAGCTCACGATGCGTTCTTC
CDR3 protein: CASSLAGAHDAFF

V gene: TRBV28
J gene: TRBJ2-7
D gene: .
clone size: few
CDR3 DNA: TGTGCCAGCAGTTTATTTCAGGGGAGCTACGAGCAGTACTTC
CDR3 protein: CASSLFQGSYEQYF

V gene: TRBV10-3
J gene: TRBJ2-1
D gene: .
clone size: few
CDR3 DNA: TGTGCCATCAGTGAGTCAGCAGGGCTTATTTTCTACAATGAGCAGTTCTTC
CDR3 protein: CAISESAGLIFYNEQFF

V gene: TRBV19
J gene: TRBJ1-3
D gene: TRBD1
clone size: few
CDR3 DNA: TGTGCCAGCATGCCTTCCGGGACAGGTGTTTTGCCCATATATTTT
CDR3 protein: CASMPSGTGVLPIYF

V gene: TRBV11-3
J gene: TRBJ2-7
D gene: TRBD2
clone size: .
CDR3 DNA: TGTGCCAGCAGCCCCCCGACTAGCGGGAACTACGAGCAGTACTTC
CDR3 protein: CASSPPTSGNYEQYF

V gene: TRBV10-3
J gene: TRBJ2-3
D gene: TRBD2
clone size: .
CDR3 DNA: TGTGCCATCAGTGAAGCGGGAGGAGAGACAGATACGCAGTATTTT
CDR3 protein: CAISEAGGETDTQYF

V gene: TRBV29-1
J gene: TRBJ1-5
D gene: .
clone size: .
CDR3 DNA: TGCAGCGTTGAAACCGCGGGCAATCAGCCCCAGCATTTT
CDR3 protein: CSVETAGNQPQHF